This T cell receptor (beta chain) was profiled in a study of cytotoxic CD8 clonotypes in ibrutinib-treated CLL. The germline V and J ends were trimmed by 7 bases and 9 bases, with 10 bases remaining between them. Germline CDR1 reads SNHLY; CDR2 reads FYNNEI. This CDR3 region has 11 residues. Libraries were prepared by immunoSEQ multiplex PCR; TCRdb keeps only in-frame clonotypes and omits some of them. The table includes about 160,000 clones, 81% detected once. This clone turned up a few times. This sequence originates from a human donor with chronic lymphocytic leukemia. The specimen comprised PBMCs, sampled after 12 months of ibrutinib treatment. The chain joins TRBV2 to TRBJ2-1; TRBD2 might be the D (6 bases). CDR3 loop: CASTEEGEQFF. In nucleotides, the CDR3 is TGTGCCAGCACCGAGGAGGGTGAGCAGTTCTTC.